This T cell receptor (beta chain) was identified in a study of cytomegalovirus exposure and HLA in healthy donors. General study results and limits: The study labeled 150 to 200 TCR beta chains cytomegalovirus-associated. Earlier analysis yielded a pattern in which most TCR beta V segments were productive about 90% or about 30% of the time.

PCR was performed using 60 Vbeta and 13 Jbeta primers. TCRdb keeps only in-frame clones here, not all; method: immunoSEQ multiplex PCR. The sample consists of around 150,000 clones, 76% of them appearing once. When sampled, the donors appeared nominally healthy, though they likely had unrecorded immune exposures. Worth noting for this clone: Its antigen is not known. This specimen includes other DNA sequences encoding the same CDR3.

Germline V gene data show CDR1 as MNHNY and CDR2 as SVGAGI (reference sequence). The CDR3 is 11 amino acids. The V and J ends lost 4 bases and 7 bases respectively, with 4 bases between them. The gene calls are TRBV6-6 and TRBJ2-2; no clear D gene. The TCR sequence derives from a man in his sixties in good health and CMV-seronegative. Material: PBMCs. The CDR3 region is CASSSLGELFF. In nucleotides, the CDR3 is TGTGCCAGCAGTTCCCTCGGGGAGCTGTTTTTT.